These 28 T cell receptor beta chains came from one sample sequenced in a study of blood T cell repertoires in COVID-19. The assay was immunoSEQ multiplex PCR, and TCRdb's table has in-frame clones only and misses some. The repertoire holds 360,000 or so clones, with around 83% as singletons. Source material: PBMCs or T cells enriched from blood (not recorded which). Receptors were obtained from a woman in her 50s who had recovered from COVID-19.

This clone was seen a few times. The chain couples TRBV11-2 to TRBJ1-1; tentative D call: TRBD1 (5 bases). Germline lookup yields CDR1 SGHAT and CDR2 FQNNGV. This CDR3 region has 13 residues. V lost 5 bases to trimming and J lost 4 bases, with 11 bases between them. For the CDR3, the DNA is TGTGCCAGCAGCCAAGCCAGGGTCACTGAAGCTTTCTTT. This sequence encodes CASSQARVTEAFF.

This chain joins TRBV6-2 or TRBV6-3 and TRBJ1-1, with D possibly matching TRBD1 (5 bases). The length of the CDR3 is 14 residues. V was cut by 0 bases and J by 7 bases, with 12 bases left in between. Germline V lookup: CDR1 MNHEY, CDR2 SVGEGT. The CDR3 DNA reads TGTGCCAGCAGTTACTCGATGGGGGGGAATGAAGCTTTCTTT. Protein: CASSYSMGGNEAFF.

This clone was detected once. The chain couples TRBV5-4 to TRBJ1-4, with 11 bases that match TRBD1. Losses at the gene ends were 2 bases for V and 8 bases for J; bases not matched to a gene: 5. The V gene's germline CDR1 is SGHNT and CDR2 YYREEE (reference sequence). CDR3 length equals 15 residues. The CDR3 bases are TGTGCCAGCAGCTTAAGGACAGGGGGCGACGAAAAACTGTTTTTT. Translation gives CASSLRTGGDEKLFF. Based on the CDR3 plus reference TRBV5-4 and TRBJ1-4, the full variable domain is ETGVTQSPTHLIKTRGQQVTLRCSSQSGHNTVSWYQQALGQGPQFIFQYYREEENGRGNFPPRFSGLQFPNYSSELNVNALELDDSALYLCASSLRTGGDEKLFFGSGTQLSVL.

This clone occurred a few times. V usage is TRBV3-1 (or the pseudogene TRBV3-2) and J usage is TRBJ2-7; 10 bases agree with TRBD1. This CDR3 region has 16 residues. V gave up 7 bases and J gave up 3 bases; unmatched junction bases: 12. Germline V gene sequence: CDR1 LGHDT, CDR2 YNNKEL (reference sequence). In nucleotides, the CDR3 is TGTGCCAGCAAAAGGGACAGGGGAAAGGGAAACTACGAGCAGTACTTC. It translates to CASKRDRGKGNYEQYF.

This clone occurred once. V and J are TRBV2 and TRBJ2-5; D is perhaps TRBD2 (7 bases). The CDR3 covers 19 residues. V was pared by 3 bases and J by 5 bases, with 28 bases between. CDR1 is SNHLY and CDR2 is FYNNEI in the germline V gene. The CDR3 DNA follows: TGTGCCAGCAGTGATCTCGGGAGGCTGGGACACCTCTTGGGGGAGACCCAGTACTTC. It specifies CASSDLGRLGHLLGETQYF.

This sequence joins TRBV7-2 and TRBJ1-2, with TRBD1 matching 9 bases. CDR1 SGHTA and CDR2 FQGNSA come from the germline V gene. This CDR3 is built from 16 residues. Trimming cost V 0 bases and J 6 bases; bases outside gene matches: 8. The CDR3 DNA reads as TGTGCCAGCAGCTTAGCTGGTTGGGACAGGGCAAATGGCTACACCTTC. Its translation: CASSLAGWDRANGYTF. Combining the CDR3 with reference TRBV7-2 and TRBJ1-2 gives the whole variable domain GAGVSQSPSNKVTEKGKDVELRCDPISGHTALYWYRQSLGQGLEFLIYFQGNSAPDKSGLPSDRFSAERTGGSVSTLTIQRTQQEDSAVYLCASSLAGWDRANGYTFGSGTRLTVV.

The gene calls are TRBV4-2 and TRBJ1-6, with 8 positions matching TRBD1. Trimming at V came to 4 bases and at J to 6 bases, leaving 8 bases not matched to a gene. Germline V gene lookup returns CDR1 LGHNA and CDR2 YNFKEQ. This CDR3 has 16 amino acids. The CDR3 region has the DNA TGTGCCAGCAGCCGCCAGACAGGGGACGGTAATTCACCCCTCCACTTT. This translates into CASSRQTGDGNSPLHF.

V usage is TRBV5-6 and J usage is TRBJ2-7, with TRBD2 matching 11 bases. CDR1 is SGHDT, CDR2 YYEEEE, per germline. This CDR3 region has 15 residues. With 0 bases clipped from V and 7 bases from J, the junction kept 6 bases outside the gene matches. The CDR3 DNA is TGTGCCAGCAGCTTGGTGACTAGCGGGGTGGTAGAGCAGTACTTC. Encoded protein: CASSLVTSGVVEQYF.

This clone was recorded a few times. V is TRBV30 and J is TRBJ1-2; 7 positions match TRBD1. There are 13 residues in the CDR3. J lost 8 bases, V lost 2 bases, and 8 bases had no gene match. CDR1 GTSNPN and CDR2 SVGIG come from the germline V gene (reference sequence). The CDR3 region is CAWSSGTDNGYTF. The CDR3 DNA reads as TGTGCCTGGAGTTCTGGGACAGACAACGGCTACACCTTC.

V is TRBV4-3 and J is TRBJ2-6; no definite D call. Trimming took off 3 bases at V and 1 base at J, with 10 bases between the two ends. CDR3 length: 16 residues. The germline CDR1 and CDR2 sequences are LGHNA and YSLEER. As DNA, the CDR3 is TGCGCCAGCAGCCAGCAAACAGTTTCTGGGGCCAACGTCCTGACTTTC. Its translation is CASSQQTVSGANVLTF.

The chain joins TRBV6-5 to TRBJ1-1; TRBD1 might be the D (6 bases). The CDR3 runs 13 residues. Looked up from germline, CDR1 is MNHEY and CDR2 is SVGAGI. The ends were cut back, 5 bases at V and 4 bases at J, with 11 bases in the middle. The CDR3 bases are TGTGCCAGCAGTACAGGGTTGGGCACTGAAGCTTTCTTT. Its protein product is CASSTGLGTEAFF.

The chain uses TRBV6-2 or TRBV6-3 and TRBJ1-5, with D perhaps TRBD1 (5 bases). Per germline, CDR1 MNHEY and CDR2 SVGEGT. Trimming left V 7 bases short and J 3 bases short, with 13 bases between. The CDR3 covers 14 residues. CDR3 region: CASNPLGANQPQHF. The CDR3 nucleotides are TGTGCCAGCAACCCTTTAGGGGCCAATCAGCCCCAGCATTTT.

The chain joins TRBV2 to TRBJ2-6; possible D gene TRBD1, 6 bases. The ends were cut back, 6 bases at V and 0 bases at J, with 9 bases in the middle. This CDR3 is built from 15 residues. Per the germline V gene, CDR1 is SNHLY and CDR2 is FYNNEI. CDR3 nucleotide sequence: TGTGCCAGCAGCCCCAGGGGCTCTGGGGCCAACGTCCTGACTTTC. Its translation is CASSPRGSGANVLTF.

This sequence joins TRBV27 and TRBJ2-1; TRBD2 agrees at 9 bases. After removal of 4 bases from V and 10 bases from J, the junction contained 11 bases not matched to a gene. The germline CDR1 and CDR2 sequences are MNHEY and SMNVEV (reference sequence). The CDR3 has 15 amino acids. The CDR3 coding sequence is TGTGCCAGCAGTTCCCTTTCGCGGGGGGGGTGGGAGCAGTTCTTC. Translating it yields CASSSLSRGGWEQFF.

CDR3 region: CASSRRTGESYEQYF. The CDR3 DNA is TGTGCCAGCAGCAGAAGGACGGGGGAGTCCTACGAGCAGTACTTC. The chain recombines TRBV9 with TRBJ2-7; maybe TRBD2 (6 bases). V lost 4 bases and J lost 1, with 15 bases in between. CDR3 length equals 15 residues. Germline V gene lookup returns CDR1 SGDLS and CDR2 YYNGEE.

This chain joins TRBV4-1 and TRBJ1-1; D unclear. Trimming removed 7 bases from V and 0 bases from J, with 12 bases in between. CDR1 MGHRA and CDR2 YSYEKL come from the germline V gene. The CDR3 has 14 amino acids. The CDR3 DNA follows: TGCGCCAGCACTTTGGAGGAGTTGAACACTGAAGCTTTCTTT. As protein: CASTLEELNTEAFF.

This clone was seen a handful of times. CDR3 coding DNA: TGTGCCAGCAGCATCGACAGGGCCACTTATGGCTACACCTTC. Translating it yields CASSIDRATYGYTF. The chain recombines TRBV5-6 with TRBJ1-2; 7 bases map to TRBD1. CDR1 SGHDT and CDR2 YYEEEE come from the germline V gene. The junction had 8 bases not matched to a gene; V was cut back by 4 bases and J by 5 bases. This CDR3 region has 14 residues.

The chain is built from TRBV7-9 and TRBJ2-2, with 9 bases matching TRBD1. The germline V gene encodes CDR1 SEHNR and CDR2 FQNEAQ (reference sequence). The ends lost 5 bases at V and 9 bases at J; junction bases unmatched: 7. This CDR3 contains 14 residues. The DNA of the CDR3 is TGTGCCAGCAGCCTTGGACAGGGGACGAGGGAGCTGTTTTTT. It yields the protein CASSLGQGTRELFF. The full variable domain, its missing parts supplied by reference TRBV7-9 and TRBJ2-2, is DTGVSQNPRHKITKRGQNVTFRCDPISEHNRLYWYRQTLGQGPEFLTYFQNEAQLEKSRLLSDRFSAERPKGSFSTLEIQRTEQGDSAMYLCASSLGQGTRELFFGEGSRLTVL.

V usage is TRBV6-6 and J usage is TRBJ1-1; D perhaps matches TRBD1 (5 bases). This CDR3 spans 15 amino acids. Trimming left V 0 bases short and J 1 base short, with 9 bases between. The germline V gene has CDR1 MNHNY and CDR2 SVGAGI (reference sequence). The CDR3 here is CASSYSRGKNTEAFF. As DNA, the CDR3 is TGTGCCAGCAGTTACTCGCGGGGGAAGAACACTGAAGCTTTCTTT.

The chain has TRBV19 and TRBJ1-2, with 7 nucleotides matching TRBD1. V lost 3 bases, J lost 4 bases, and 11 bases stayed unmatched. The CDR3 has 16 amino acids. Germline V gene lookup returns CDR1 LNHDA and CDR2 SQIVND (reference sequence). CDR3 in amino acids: CASSITTGQPVYGYTF. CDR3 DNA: TGTGCCAGTAGTATTACCACGGGACAGCCGGTCTATGGCTACACCTTC.

CDR3 protein: CASSLTGGSGNTIYF. CDR3 sequence (DNA): TGTGCCAGCTCGCTGACAGGGGGCTCTGGAAACACCATATATTTT. The rearrangement links TRBV18 to TRBJ1-3; 9 positions agree with TRBD1. CDR1 and CDR2 (germline): KGHSH, LQKENI. J gave up 0 bases and V 6 bases, and 3 bases lay outside the gene matches. This CDR3 contains 15 residues.

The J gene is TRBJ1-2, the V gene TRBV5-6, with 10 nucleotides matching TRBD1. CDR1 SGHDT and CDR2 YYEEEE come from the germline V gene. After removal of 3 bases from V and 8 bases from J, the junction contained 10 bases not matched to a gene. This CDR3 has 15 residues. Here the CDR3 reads CASSSSGTGALGYTF. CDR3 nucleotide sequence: TGTGCCAGCAGCTCCTCCGGGACAGGGGCTCTCGGCTACACCTTC. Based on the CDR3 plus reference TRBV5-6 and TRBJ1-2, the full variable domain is DAGVTQSPTHLIKTRGQQVTLRCSPKSGHDTVSWYQQALGQGPQFIFQYYEEEERQRGNFPDRFSGHQFPNYSSELNVNALLLGDSALYLCASSSSGTGALGYTFGSGTRLTVV.

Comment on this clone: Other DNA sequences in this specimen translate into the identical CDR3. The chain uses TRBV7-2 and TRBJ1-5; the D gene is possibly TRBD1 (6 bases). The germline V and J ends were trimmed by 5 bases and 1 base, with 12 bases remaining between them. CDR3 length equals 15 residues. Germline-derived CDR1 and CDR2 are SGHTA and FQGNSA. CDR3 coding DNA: TGTGCCAGCAGCCTAACCCAGGGGAGCAATCAGCCCCAGCATTTT. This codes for CASSLTQGSNQPQHF.

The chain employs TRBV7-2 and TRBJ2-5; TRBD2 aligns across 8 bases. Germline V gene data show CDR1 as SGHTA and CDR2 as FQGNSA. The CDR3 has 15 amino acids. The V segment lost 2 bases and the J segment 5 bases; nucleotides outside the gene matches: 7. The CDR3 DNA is TGTGCCAGCAGCTTAACAGCGGGGGTATGGGAGACCCAGTACTTC. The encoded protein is CASSLTAGVWETQYF.

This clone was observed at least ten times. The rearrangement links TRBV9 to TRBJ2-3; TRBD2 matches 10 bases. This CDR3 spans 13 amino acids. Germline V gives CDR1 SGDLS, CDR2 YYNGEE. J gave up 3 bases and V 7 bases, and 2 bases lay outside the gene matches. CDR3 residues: CASQGLATDTQYF. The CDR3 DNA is TGTGCCAGCCAGGGACTAGCGACAGATACGCAGTATTTT.

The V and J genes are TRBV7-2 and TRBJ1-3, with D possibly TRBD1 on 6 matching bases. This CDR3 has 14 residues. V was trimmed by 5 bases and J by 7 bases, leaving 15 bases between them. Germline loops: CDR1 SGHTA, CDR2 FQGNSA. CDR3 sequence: CASSLGQIGNTIYF. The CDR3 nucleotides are TGTGCCAGCAGCCTTGGACAGATTGGGAACACCATATATTTT. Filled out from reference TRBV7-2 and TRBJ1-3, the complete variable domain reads GAGVSQSPSNKVTEKGKDVELRCDPISGHTALYWYRQSLGQGLEFLIYFQGNSAPDKSGLPSDRFSAERTGGSVSTLTIQRTQQEDSAVYLCASSLGQIGNTIYFGEGSWLTVV.

The CDR3 sequence is CASSLKGGTLYNEQFF. CDR3 sequence (DNA): TGTGCCAGCAGCCTGAAGGGGGGGACTCTTTACAATGAGCAGTTCTTC. The rearrangement links TRBV6-2 or TRBV6-3 to TRBJ2-1, with D tentatively TRBD2 (7 bases). V gave up 6 bases and J gave up 4 bases, with 19 bases separating them. Germline CDR1 is MNHEY and CDR2 is SVGEGT. This CDR3 region has 16 residues.

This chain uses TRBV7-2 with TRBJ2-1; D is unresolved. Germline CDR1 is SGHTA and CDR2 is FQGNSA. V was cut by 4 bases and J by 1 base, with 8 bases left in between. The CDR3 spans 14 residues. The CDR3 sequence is CASSSWLSYNEQFF. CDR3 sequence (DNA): TGTGCCAGCAGCTCTTGGCTGTCCTACAATGAGCAGTTCTTC.